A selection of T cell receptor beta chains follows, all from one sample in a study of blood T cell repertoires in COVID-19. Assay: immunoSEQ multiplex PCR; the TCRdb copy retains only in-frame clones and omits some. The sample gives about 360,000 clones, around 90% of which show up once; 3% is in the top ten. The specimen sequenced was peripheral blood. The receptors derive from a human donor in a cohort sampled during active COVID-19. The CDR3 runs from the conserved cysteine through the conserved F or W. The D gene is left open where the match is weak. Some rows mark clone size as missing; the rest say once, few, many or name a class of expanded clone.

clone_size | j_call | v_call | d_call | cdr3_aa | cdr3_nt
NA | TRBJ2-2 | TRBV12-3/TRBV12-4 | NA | CASSLMGRGELFF | TGTGCCAGCAGTTTGATGGGGAGGGGGGAGCTGTTTTTT
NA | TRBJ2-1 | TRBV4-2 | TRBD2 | CASSPRTSGDNEQFF | TGTGCCAGCAGCCCCAGGACTAGCGGGGACAATGAGCAGTTCTTC
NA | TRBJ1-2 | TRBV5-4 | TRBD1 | CASSRPQGAGYGYTF | TGTGCCAGCAGCCGACCACAGGGGGCGGGCTATGGCTACACCTTC
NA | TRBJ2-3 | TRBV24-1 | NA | CATSGGRRAFADTQYF | TGTGCCACCAGTGGCGGCAGGAGGGCATTCGCAGATACGCAGTATTTT
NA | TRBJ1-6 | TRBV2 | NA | CASNRGPNSPLHF | TGTGCCAGCAACAGAGGGCCTAATTCACCCCTCCACTTT
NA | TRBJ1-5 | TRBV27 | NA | CASSQGQSPGNQPQHF | TGTGCCAGCTCCCAAGGACAGTCGCCTGGCAATCAGCCCCAGCATTTT
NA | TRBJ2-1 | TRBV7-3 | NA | CASSLTGGPDTTHEQFF | TGTGCCAGCAGCTTAACGGGGGGACCGGACACGACCCATGAGCAGTTCTTC
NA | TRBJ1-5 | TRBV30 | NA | CAWSLGQENQPQHF | TGTGCCTGGAGCCTGGGACAAGAAAATCAGCCCCAGCATTTT
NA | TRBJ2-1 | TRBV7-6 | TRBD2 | CASSPGTSGFSNEQFF | TGTGCCAGCAGCCCCGGGACTAGCGGGTTCAGCAATGAGCAGTTCTTC
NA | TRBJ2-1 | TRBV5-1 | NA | CASSFSGQDNEQFF | TGCGCCAGCAGCTTCAGCGGTCAGGACAATGAGCAGTTCTTC
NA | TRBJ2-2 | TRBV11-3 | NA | CASSLDLRTGELFF | TGTGCCAGCAGCTTAGATCTCAGGACCGGGGAGCTGTTTTTT
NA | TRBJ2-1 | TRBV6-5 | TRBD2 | CASSYSSSGGRNEQFF | TGTGCCAGCAGTTACTCGTCTAGCGGGGGGCGCAATGAGCAGTTCTTC
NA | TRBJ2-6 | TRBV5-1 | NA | CASSMDGYSGANVLTF | TGCGCCAGCAGCATGGACGGGTACTCTGGGGCCAACGTCCTGACTTTC
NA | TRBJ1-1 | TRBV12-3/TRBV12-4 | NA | CASSFVSTRRAFF | TGTGCCAGCAGTTTCGTTTCGACCAGGCGAGCTTTCTTT
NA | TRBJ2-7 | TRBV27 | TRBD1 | CASSPNRGQGGSYEQYF | TGTGCCAGCAGTCCTAATCGGGGACAGGGGGGCTCCTACGAGCAGTACTTC
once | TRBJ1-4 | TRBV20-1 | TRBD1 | CSANRGGKLFF | TGCAGTGCAAACAGGGGAGGAAAACTGTTTTTT
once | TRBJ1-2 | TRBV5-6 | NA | CASRQGIYGYTF | TGTGCCAGCAGACAGGGTATCTATGGCTACACCTTC
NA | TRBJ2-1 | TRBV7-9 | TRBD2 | CASRRGAGDNEQFF | TGTGCCAGCAGGAGGGGAGCGGGGGACAATGAGCAGTTCTTC
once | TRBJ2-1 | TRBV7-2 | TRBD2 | CASSLMIVGTSGYNEQFF | TGTGCCAGCAGCCTGATGATTGTAGGGACTAGCGGGTACAATGAGCAGTTCTTC
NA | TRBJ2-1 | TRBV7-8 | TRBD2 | CASSLGLAGTEYPTYNEQFF | TGTGCCAGCAGCTTGGGACTAGCGGGAACCGAATACCCTACCTACAATGAGCAGTTCTTC
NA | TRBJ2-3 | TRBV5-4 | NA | CASSYPAEGVLEQYF | TGTGCCAGCAGCTACCCCGCGGAGGGCGTATTGGAGCAGTATTTT
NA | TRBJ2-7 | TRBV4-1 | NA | CASSQDHPGSSYEQYF | TGCGCCAGCAGCCAAGATCACCCCGGGAGCTCCTACGAGCAGTACTTC
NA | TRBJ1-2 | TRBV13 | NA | CASSSRGWYGYTF | TGTGCCAGCAGCTCGAGAGGATGGTATGGCTACACCTTC
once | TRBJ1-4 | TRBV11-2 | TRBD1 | CASSLIHGQVVNEKLFF | TGTGCCAGCAGCTTAATCCACGGACAGGTCGTTAATGAAAAACTGTTTTTT
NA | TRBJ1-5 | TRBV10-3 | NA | CAIRTATGQPQHF | TGTGCCATCCGTACAGCGACAGGCCAGCCCCAGCATTTT
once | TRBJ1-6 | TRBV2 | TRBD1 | CASSGRRTGYSPLHF | TGTGCCAGCAGTGGGCGGAGGACAGGGTATTCACCCCTCCACTTT
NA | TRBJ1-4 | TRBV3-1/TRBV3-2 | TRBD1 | CASSTRTGSNEKLFF | TGTGCCAGCAGCACCCGGACAGGGTCTAATGAAAAACTGTTTTTT
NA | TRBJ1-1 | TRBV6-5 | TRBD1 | CASSTGTGSNTEAFF | TGTGCCAGCAGTACAGGGACAGGGTCGAACACTGAAGCTTTCTTT
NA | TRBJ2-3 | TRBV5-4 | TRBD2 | CASSLGLAFTSTDTQYF | TGTGCCAGCAGCTTGGGACTAGCGTTTACTAGCACAGATACGCAGTATTTT
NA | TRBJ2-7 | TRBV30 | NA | CAWARDISYEQYF | TGTGCCTGGGCCCGGGACATATCCTACGAGCAGTACTTC
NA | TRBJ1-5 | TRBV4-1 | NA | CASSQDAGYGNQPQHF | TGCGCCAGCAGCCAAGATGCCGGGTATGGTAATCAGCCCCAGCATTTT
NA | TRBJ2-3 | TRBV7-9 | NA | CASSLDLRWTDTQYF | TGTGCCAGCAGCTTAGATCTGAGGTGGACAGATACGCAGTATTTT
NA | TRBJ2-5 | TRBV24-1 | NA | CATSDLLETQYF | TGTGCCACCAGTGACCTGTTAGAGACCCAGTACTTC
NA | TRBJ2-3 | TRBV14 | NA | CASSPTSGSTQYF | TGTGCCAGCAGCCCTACTTCGGGGAGTACGCAGTATTTT
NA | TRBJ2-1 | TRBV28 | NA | CASSLIVPYNEQFF | TGTGCCAGCAGTTTAATCGTCCCGTACAATGAGCAGTTCTTC
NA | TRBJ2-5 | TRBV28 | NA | CASSLPPRGISQETQYF | TGTGCCAGCAGTCTACCACCACGGGGAATAAGCCAAGAGACCCAGTACTTC
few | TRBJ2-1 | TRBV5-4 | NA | CASSLAGSSSYNEQFF | TGTGCCAGCAGCTTGGCGGGTTCTAGCTCCTACAATGAGCAGTTCTTC
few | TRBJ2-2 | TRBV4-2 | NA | CASSLRAGENTGELFF | TGTGCCAGCAGCTTAAGGGCAGGGGAGAACACCGGGGAGCTGTTTTTT
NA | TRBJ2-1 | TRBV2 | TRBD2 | CASSELAGVTLGNEQFF | TGTGCCAGCAGTGAATTAGCGGGGGTCACCCTGGGCAATGAGCAGTTCTTC
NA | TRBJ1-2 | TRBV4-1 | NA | CASSQGGGSQGIYGYTF | TGCGCCAGCAGCCAAGGGGGGGGGTCTCAAGGCATCTATGGCTACACCTTC
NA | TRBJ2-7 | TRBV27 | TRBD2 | CASSSAWGGSSYEQYF | TGTGCCAGCAGTTCAGCCTGGGGCGGGAGCTCCTACGAGCAGTACTTC
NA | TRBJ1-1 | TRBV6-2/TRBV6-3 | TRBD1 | CASSFHRGAMNTEAFF | TGTGCCAGCAGTTTCCACAGGGGCGCGATGAACACTGAAGCTTTCTTT
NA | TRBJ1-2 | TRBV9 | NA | CASSVGLGGYGYTF | TGTGCCAGCAGCGTAGGTCTGGGGGGCTATGGCTACACCTTC
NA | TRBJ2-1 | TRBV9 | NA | CASSSTGEGEQFF | TGTGCCAGCAGCTCGACAGGGGAGGGTGAGCAGTTCTTC
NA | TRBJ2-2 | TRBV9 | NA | CASSVAGGSLGGELFF | TGTGCCAGCAGCGTAGCGGGTGGGAGTCTGGGCGGGGAGCTGTTTTTT
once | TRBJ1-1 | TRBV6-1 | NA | CASSEGRLNTEAFF | TGTGCCAGCAGTGAAGGCCGGTTGAACACTGAAGCTTTCTTT
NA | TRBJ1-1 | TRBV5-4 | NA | CASSLKGPGTEAFF | TGTGCCAGCAGCTTGAAGGGGCCGGGCACTGAAGCTTTCTTT
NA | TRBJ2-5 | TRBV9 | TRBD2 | CASSLSTGVSGGTPQETQYF | TGTGCCAGCAGCCTCTCAACCGGCGTTAGCGGGGGGACCCCCCAAGAGACCCAGTACTTC
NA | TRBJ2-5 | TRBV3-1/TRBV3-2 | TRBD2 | CASSPPSGATQETQYF | TGTGCCAGCAGCCCCCCTAGCGGGGCGACCCAAGAGACCCAGTACTTC
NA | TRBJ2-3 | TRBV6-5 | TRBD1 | CASGGQLSTDTQYF | TGTGCCAGCGGGGGACAGTTGAGCACAGATACGCAGTATTTT
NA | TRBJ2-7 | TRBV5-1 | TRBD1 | CASRPRGTGPYEQYF | TGCGCCAGCAGACCGAGAGGGACAGGGCCCTACGAGCAGTACTTC
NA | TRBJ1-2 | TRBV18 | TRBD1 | CASSPDRDHYGYTF | TGTGCCAGCTCACCGGACAGGGACCACTATGGCTACACCTTC